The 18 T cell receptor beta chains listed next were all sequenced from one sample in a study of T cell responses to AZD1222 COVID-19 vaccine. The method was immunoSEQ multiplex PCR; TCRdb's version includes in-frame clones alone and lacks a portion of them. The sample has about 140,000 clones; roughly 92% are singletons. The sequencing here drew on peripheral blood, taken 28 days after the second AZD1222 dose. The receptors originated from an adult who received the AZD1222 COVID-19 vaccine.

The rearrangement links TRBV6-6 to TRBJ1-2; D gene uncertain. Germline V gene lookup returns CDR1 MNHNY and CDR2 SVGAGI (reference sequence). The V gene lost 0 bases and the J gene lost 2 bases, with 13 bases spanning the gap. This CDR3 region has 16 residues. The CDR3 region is CASSYSRGPSNYGYTF. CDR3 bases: TGTGCCAGCAGTTACTCCCGCGGGCCCTCCAACTATGGCTACACCTTC.

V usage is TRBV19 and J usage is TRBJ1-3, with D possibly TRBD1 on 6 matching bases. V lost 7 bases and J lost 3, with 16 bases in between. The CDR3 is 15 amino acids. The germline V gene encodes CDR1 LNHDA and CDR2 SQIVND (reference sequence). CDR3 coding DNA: TGTGCCAGTACCCCTCCCTCCAGGGGTGGAAACACCATATATTTT. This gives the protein CASTPPSRGGNTIYF.

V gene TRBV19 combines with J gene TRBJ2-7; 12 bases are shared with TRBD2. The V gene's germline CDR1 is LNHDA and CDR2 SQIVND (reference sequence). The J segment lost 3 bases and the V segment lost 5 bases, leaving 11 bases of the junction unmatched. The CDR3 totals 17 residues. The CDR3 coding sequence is TGTGCCAGTAGTCGGGCCAGACTAGCGGGAGACCTCTACGAGCAGTACTTC. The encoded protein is CASSRARLAGDLYEQYF.

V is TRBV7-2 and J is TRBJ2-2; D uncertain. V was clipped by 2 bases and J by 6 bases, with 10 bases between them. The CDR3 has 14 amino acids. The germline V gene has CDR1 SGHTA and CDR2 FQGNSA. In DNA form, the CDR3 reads TGTGCCAGCAGCTTATACGGTGTAGCCGGGGAGCTGTTTTTT. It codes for CASSLYGVAGELFF.

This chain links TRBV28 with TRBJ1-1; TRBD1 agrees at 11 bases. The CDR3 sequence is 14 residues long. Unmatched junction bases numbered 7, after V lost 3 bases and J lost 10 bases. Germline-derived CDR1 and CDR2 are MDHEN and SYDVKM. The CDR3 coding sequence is TGTGCCAGCAGTTTGGACAGGGGGCGAAGGGGAGCTTTCTTT. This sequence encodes CASSLDRGRRGAFF.

CDR3 protein: CASSYQGLANLRLSYNEQFF. The CDR3 DNA sequence: TGTGCCAGCAGCTACCAAGGGCTAGCCAACCTTCGACTCTCCTACAATGAGCAGTTCTTC. The chain couples TRBV5-4 to TRBJ2-1; maybe TRBD2 (5 bases). This CDR3 is 20 amino acids long. Looked up from germline, CDR1 is SGHNT and CDR2 is YYREEE (reference sequence). The V end lost 3 bases, the J end lost 0 bases, and 25 bases lay between the germline ends.

DNA for the CDR3: TGTGCCAGCAGTTTCGGACAGGGGGTCTCCTACGAGCAGTACTTC. It is translated as CASSFGQGVSYEQYF. This chain connects TRBV6-5 to TRBJ2-7; 10 bases are shared with TRBD1. The length of the CDR3 is 15 residues. Per germline, CDR1 MNHEY and CDR2 SVGAGI. Losses at the gene ends were 4 bases for V and 0 bases for J; bases not matched to a gene: 3.

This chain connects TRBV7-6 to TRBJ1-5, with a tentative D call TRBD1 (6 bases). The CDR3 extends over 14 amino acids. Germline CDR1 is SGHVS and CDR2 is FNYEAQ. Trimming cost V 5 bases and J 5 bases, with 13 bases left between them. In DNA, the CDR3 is TGTGCCAGCAGCGGAGGGGGGCTGGATCAGCCCCAGCATTTT. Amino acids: CASSGGGLDQPQHF.

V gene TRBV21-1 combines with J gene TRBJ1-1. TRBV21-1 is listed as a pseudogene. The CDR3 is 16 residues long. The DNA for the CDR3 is TGTGCCAGCAGCAAAGTAGCCCAGGTCCCGAACACTGAAGCTTTCTTT. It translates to CASSKVAQVPNTEAFF.

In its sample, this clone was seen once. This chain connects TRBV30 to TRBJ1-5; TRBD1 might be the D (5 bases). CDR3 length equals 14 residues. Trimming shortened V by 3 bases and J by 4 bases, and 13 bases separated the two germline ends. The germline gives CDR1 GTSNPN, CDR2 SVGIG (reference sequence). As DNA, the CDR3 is TGTGCCTGGAGCGCAGACAGTACTAATCAGCCCCAGCATTTT. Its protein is CAWSADSTNQPQHF. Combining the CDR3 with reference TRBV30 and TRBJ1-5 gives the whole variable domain SQTIHQWPATLVQPVGSPLSLECTVEGTSNPNLYWYRQAAGRGLQLLFYSVGIGQISSEVPQNLSASRPQDRQFILSSKKLLLSDSGFYLCAWSADSTNQPQHFGDGTRLSIL.

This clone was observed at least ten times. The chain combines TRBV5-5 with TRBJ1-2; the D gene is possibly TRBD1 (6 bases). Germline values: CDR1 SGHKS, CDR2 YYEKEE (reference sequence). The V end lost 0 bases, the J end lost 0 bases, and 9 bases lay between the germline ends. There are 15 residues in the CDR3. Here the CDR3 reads CASSLAGTTNYGYTF. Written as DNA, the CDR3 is TGTGCCAGCAGCTTGGCCGGGACAACTAACTATGGCTACACCTTC.

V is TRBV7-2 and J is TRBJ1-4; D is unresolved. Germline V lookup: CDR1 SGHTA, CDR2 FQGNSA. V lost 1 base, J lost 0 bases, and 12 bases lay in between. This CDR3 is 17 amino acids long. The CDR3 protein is CASSLGRQISTNEKLFF. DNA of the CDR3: TGTGCCAGCAGCTTAGGGAGGCAAATTTCAACTAATGAAAAACTGTTTTTT.

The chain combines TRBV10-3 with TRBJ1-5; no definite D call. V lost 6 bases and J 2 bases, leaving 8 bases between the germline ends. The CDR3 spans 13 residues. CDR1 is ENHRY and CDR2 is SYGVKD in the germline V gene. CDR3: CAIRGLGNQPQHF. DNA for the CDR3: TGTGCCATCAGAGGGTTGGGCAATCAGCCCCAGCATTTT.

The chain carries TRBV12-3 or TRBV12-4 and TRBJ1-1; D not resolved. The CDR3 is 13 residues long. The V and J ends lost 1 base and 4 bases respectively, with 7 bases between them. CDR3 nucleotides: TGTGCCAGCAGTTTAGGAGGATTCACTGAAGCTTTCTTT. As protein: CASSLGGFTEAFF.

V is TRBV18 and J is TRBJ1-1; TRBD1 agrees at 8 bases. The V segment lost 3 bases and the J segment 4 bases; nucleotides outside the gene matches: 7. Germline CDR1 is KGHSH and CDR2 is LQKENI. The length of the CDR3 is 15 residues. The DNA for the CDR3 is TGTGCCAGCTCACCCTTGACCAGGGGGCCCACTGAAGCTTTCTTT. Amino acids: CASSPLTRGPTEAFF.

The CDR3 region has the DNA TGCGCCAGCAGCCAAGCGCCGGCCGGGACCCCGAATCGAGGAAACACCATATATTTT. Amino acids: CASSQAPAGTPNRGNTIYF. This rearrangement joins TRBV4-1 to TRBJ1-3; maybe TRBD1 (5 bases). Trimming took off 1 base at V and 4 bases at J, with 23 bases between the two ends. There are 19 residues in the CDR3. Germline CDR1 reads MGHRA; CDR2 reads YSYEKL.

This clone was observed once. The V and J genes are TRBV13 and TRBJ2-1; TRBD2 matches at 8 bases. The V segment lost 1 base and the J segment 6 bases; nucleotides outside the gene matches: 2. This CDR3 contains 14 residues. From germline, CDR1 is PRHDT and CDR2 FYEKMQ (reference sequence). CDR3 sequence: CASSLAGGGNEQFF. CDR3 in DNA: TGTGCCAGCAGCTTAGCGGGAGGGGGCAATGAGCAGTTCTTC. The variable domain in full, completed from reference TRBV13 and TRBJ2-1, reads AAGVIQSPRHLIKEKRETATLKCYPIPRHDTVYWYQQGPGQDPQFLISFYEKMQSDKGSIPDRFSAQQFSDYHSELNMSSLELGDSALYFCASSLAGGGNEQFFGPGTRLTVL.

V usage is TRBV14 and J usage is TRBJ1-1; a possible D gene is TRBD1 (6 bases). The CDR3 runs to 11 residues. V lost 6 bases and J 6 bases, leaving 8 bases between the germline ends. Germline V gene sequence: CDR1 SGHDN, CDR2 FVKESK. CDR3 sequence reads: CASRRGAEAFF. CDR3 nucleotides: TGTGCCAGCAGGAGGGGGGCTGAAGCTTTCTTT.